The 6 T cell receptor beta chains presented below share a single source sample, sequenced in a study of metastatic and nonmetastatic thyroid tumors. Thyroid surgery was preceded by no treatment in any patient. MiXCR was used by TCRdb to re-call the PCR reads. The sample has around 14,000 clones; 20% to 30% are singletons. Sequences were obtained from tumor tissue. These receptors originate from a female donor with papillary thyroid cancer or a benign thyroid nodule (not recorded which). Some clones in this sample may be carry-over from other donors' samples.

This clone is medium-sized in the sample. The chain carries TRBV6-2 or TRBV6-3 and TRBJ2-7; 9 bases match TRBD1. The CDR3 spans 14 residues. In germline, CDR1 is MNHEY, CDR2 SVGEGT. Unmatched junction bases numbered 11, after V lost 5 bases and J lost 9 bases. The CDR3 loop reads CASSPNPDRGAQYF. DNA for the CDR3: TGTGCCAGCAGTCCCAACCCAGACAGGGGGGCGCAGTACTTC.

The chain links TRBV25-1 to TRBJ2-5; 10 bases align to TRBD2. CDR3 size: 16 residues. The germline V gene encodes CDR1 MGHDK and CDR2 SYGVNS. Unmatched junction bases numbered 13, after V lost 3 bases and J lost 9 bases. The CDR3 protein is CASSDPGGLAPRSQYF. In DNA, the CDR3 is TGTGCCAGCAGTGACCCTGGGGGACTAGCGCCCCGGTCCCAGTACTTC. Supplemented by reference TRBV25-1 and TRBJ2-5, the full variable domain reads EADIYQTPRYLVIGTGKKITLECSQTMGHDKMYWYQQDPGMELHLIHYSYGVNSTEKGDLSSESTVSRIRTEHFPLTLESARPSHTSQYLCASSDPGGLAPRSQYFGPGTRLLVL.

This clone was picked up one time. The chain couples TRBV19 to TRBJ1-1; no clear D. Looked up from germline, CDR1 is LNHDA and CDR2 is SQIVND (reference sequence). This CDR3 has 12 residues. The V end lost 6 bases, the J end lost 6 bases, and 11 bases lay between the germline ends. The DNA for the CDR3 is TGTGCCAGTAGAGGAGGGCACCCTGAAGCTTTCTTT. Translated, it gives CASRGGHPEAFF. Combining the CDR3 with reference TRBV19 and TRBJ1-1 gives the whole variable domain DGGITQSPKYLFRKEGQNVTLSCEQNLNHDAMYWYRQDPGQGLRLIYYSQIVNDFQKGDIAEGYSVSREKKESFPLTVTSAQKNPTAFYLCASRGGHPEAFFGQGTRLTVV.

This rearrangement joins TRBV20-1 to TRBJ1-5; 8 bases are a match to TRBD1. The CDR3 is 16 amino acids. V trimming: 1 base; J trimming: 3 bases; junction bases outside the gene matches: 8. Germline CDR1 reads DFQATT; CDR2 reads SNEGSKA (reference sequence). The CDR3 loop reads CSARGGQGVDNQPQHF. DNA of the CDR3: TGCAGTGCTAGAGGTGGACAGGGAGTTGACAATCAGCCCCAGCATTTT.

This sequence joins TRBV30 and TRBJ1-4; D gene unclear. Looked up from germline, CDR1 is GTSNPN and CDR2 is SVGIG (reference sequence). Trimming stripped 0 bases from V and 0 bases from J, with 11 bases between. The CDR3 is made up of 16 amino acids. The CDR3 nucleotides are TGTGCCTGGAGTGTACGGCGAGTCGCAACTAATGAAAAACTGTTTTTT. Protein: CAWSVRRVATNEKLFF.

This clone was recorded many times. The same CDR3 also results from other DNA sequences found in this sample. This chain's CDR3 is CASSLHGGENQPQHF. The CDR3 bases are TGTGCCAGCAGCTTGCACGGGGGCGAGAATCAGCCCCAGCATTTT. The genes are TRBV7-9 and TRBJ1-5, with D possibly TRBD1 on 6 matching bases. Per germline, CDR1 SEHNR and CDR2 FQNEAQ (reference sequence). The CDR3 consists of 15 residues. V shed 3 bases and J shed 4 bases, with 13 bases lying between them. The variable domain in full, with the rest retrieved from reference TRBV7-9 and TRBJ1-5, is DTGVSQNPRHKITKRGQNVTFRCDPISEHNRLYWYRQTLGQGPEFLTYFQNEAQLEKSRLLSDRFSAERPKGSFSTLEIQRTEQGDSAMYLCASSLHGGENQPQHFGDGTRLSIL.